This entry concerns a single T cell receptor (beta chain). This specimen belongs to a study of blood T cell repertoires in COVID-19. Sequencing was performed with immunoSEQ multiplex PCR; in TCRdb, only in-frame clones are kept and a portion is missing. This sample has about 430,000 clones, with over 75% found just once. The CDR3 runs 16 residues. Germline CDR1 and CDR2: MNHEY and SMNVEV (reference sequence). Germline trimming cut 3 bases from V and 7 bases from J; bases unmatched to any gene: 7. This receptor was identified in a woman aged 18 to 35 who had been exposed to COVID-19. The V call is TRBV27, the J call TRBJ1-6; 9 bases fit TRBD1. Sequenced input: PBMCs or T cells enriched from blood (not recorded which). CDR3 DNA: TGTGCCAGCAGTTTTATTACAGGGGGCCGGAATTCACCCCTCCACTTT. Encoded protein: CASSFITGGRNSPLHF.